The clone carrying this T cell receptor beta chain was observed a handful of times. Other DNA sequences in the same sample also yield this CDR3. Produced via immunoSEQ multiplex PCR; TCRdb's table is partial and in-frame only. The sample includes under 2,500,000 clones, more than 90% of them seen just once. The data belong to a study of shared clonotypes between healthy human individuals. About the research overall: For every donor, three CD4 naive, three CD4 memory, two CD8 naive and one CD8 memory plates were used.

V was pared by 3 bases and J by 2 bases, with 8 bases between. CDR1 is KGHSH, CDR2 LQKENI, per germline. The CDR3 consists of 13 residues. The sequence came from a man aged 18-30 years in good health. The rearrangement links TRBV18 to TRBJ2-7; D may be TRBD1 (5 bases). Sequencing was carried out using naive CD4+ T cells sorted from blood. The subset was: CD45RA+ positively selected. CDR3 sequence reads: CASSPPGTYEQYF. As DNA, the CDR3 is TGTGCCAGCTCACCTCCAGGGACCTACGAGCAGTACTTC.